One sample yielded the 11 T cell receptor beta chains listed below, sequenced in a study of T cell changes during pregnancy in multiple sclerosis. Clones were read by immunoSEQ multiplex PCR, and TCRdb kept only the in-frame ones, dropping some. Of 25,000 to 35,000 clones listed, 80% to 90% are singletons. This specimen consisted of CD8+ T cells from peripheral blood mononuclear cells, obtained before pregnancy. All receptors come from a female donor with multiple sclerosis, enrolled in a pregnancy study.

The chain has TRBV4-1 and TRBJ2-1, with 9 bases lining up with TRBD2. J was trimmed by 9 bases and V by 0 bases; bases with no gene match: 6. The CDR3 contains 15 residues. Germline V gives CDR1 MGHRA, CDR2 YSYEKL. Written as DNA, the CDR3 is TGCGCCAGCAGCCAAGAGGAATGGACTAGCGTTGAGCAGTTCTTC. Translating gives CASSQEEWTSVEQFF.

J is TRBJ2-7 and V is TRBV5-8; D unresolved. V was clipped by 2 bases and J by 3 bases, with 15 bases between them. This CDR3 region has 15 residues. Germline CDR1 and CDR2: SGHTS and YDEGEE. CDR3 coding DNA: TGTGCCAGCAGCTTAGGTGGGCAGGCAATCTACGAGCAGTACTTC. This codes for CASSLGGQAIYEQYF.

The chain couples TRBV7-9 to TRBJ2-7; 9 positions match TRBD2. Trimming cost V 5 bases and J 1 base; bases outside gene matches: 6. The CDR3 length is 15 residues. The V gene's germline CDR1 is SEHNR and CDR2 FQNEAQ (reference sequence). The CDR3 DNA sequence: TGTGCCAGCAGCCCTCCGGGACTAGCTTCCTACGAGCAGTACTTC. It translates to CASSPPGLASYEQYF.

V usage is TRBV5-4 and J usage is TRBJ1-1; D gene unclear. The germline CDR1 and CDR2 sequences are SGHNT and YYREEE (reference sequence). Trimming took 4 bases from V and 7 from J, leaving 17 bases between them. The CDR3 is 14 amino acids. Here the CDR3 reads CASSPGFQEGEAFF. The CDR3 DNA reads as TGTGCCAGCAGCCCCGGATTCCAGGAGGGTGAAGCTTTCTTT.

The chain is built from TRBV5-4 and TRBJ1-1, with 8 bases that match TRBD1. V trimming: 10 bases; J trimming: 0 bases; junction bases outside the gene matches: 2. The CDR3 runs 12 residues. Germline CDR1 is SGHNT and CDR2 is YYREEE (reference sequence). For the CDR3, the DNA is TGTGCCTCGACAGGGGTGAACACTGAAGCTTTCTTT. Its translation is CASTGVNTEAFF. The full variable domain, its missing parts supplied by reference TRBV5-4 and TRBJ1-1, is ETGVTQSPTHLIKTRGQQVTLRCSSQSGHNTVSWYQQALGQGPQFIFQYYREEENGRGNFPPRFSGLQFPNYSSELNVNALELDDSALYLCASTGVNTEAFFGQGTRLTVV.

The chain links TRBV5-1 to TRBJ2-4, with TRBD2 matching over 10 bases. The germline gives CDR1 SGHRS, CDR2 YFSETQ. The CDR3 sequence is 16 residues long. Germline trimming cut 1 base from V and 1 base from J; bases unmatched to any gene: 2. The CDR3 DNA follows: TGCGCCAGCAGCTTGAATAGCGGGAGGGCCAAAAACATTCAGTACTTC. It specifies CASSLNSGRAKNIQYF.

The chain combines TRBV2 with TRBJ2-1; maybe TRBD2 (6 bases). CDR3 size: 15 residues. Between the trimmed V and J ends, which lost 4 bases and 0 bases, there was a span of 10 bases. Per the germline V gene, CDR1 is SNHLY and CDR2 is FYNNEI. DNA of the CDR3: TGTGCCAGCAGTGGGACTATAAGCTCCTACAATGAGCAGTTCTTC. This translates into CASSGTISSYNEQFF.

V usage is TRBV7-9 and J usage is TRBJ2-1; 8 nucleotides line up with TRBD2. The germline gives CDR1 SEHNR, CDR2 FQNEAQ (reference sequence). The CDR3 loop spans 16 amino acids. J lost 0 bases, V lost 5 bases, and 6 bases had no gene match. The CDR3: CASSLPSGSSYNEQFF. As DNA, the CDR3 is TGTGCCAGCAGCCTCCCGAGCGGGAGCTCCTACAATGAGCAGTTCTTC.

V usage is TRBV9 and J usage is TRBJ2-1, with a possible D match to TRBD2 (6 bases). Germline loops: CDR1 SGDLS, CDR2 YYNGEE. CDR3 size: 17 residues. V lost 0 bases and J lost 4, with 17 bases in between. The CDR3 loop reads CASSVEAGGMVYNEQFF. As DNA, the CDR3 is TGTGCCAGCAGCGTAGAAGCGGGCGGGATGGTATACAATGAGCAGTTCTTC.

The rearrangement links TRBV28 to TRBJ2-7, with 9 bases identical to TRBD2. Germline V gives CDR1 MDHEN, CDR2 SYDVKM. The junction had 7 bases not matched to a gene; V was cut back by 1 base and J by 12 bases. There are 13 residues in the CDR3. The CDR3 region is CASSLLLGLAAYF. For the CDR3, the DNA is TGTGCCAGCAGTTTATTGTTGGGACTAGCAGCGTACTTC.

The chain recombines TRBV9 with TRBJ2-2, with TRBD2 matching over 7 bases. The germline V gene encodes CDR1 SGDLS and CDR2 YYNGEE. The CDR3 spans 14 residues. The ends lost 10 bases at V and 2 bases at J; junction bases unmatched: 8. CDR3 in amino acids: CAGWTRENTGELFF. In DNA form, the CDR3 reads TGTGCCGGCTGGACTAGGGAAAACACCGGGGAGCTGTTTTTT.